Detailed here is one T cell receptor beta chain. Its antigen remains unidentified. The sample belongs to a study of Graves' ophthalmopathy and Graves' hyperthyroidism. Study results and caveats: Detected in blood as well were most expanded thyroid clonotypes with frequency above 0.001.

TCR beta CDR3 amplification used RNA transcripts. Second-round multiplex PCR followed a first-round RT-PCR using HTBI primers. TCRdb ran MiXCR on the multiplex PCR reads and lists one entry per CDR3 protein. The table records 650,000 to 800,000 distinct CDR3 sequences, over 40% of them present only once. From germline, CDR1 is SGHVS and CDR2 FNYEAQ. The V segment lost 3 bases and the J segment 7 bases; nucleotides outside the gene matches: 7. The CDR3 sequence is 16 residues long. The receptor was derived from an adult man with Graves' ophthalmopathy. The specimen sequenced was peripheral blood. The rearrangement uses TRBV7-6 and TRBJ1-6, with 9 bases that match TRBD1. DNA of the CDR3: TGTGCCAGCAGCTTGGGACAGGGAGGAATAAATTCACCCCTCCACTTT. Encoded protein: CASSLGQGGINSPLHF.